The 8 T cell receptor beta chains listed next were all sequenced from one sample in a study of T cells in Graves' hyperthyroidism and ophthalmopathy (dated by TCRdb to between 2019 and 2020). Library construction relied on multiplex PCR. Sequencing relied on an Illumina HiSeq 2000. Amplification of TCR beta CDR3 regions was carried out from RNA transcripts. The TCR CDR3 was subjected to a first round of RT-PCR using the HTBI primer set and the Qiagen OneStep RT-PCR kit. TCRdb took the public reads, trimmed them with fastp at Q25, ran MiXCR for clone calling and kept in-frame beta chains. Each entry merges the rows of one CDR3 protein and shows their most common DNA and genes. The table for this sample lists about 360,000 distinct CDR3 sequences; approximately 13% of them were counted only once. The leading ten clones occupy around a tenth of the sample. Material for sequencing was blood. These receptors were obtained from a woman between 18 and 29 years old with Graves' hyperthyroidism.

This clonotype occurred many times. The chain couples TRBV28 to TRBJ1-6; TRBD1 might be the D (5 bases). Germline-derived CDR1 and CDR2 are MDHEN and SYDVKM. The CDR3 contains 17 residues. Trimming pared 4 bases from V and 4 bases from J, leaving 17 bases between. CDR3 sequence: CASSSWDLRGYNSPLHF. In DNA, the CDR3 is TGTGCCAGCAGTTCCTGGGATCTTCGGGGGTATAATTCACCCCTCCACTTT. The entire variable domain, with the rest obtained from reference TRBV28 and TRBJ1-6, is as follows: DVKVTQSSRYLVKRTGEKVFLECVQDMDHENMFWYRQDPGLGLRLIYFSYDVKMKEKGDIPEGYSVSREKKERFSLILESASTNQTSMYLCASSSWDLRGYNSPLHFGNGTRLTVT.

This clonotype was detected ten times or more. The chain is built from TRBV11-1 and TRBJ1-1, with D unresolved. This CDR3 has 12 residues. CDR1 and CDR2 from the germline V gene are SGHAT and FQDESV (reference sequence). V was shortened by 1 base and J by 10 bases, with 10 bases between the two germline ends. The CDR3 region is CASSLGRDGAFF. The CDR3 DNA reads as TGTGCCAGCAGCTTAGGACGTGATGGAGCTTTCTTT. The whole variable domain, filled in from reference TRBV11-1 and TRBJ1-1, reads EAEVAQSPRYKITEKSQAVAFWCDPISGHATLYWYRQILGQGPELLVQFQDESVVDDSQLPKDRFSAERLKGVDSTLKIQPAELGDSAMYLCASSLGRDGAFFGQGTRLTVV.

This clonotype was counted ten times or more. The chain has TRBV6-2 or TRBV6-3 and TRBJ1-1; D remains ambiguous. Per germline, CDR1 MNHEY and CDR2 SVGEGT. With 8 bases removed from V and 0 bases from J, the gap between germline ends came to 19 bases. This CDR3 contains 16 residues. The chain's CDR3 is CASVEGGSRMNTEAFF. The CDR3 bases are TGTGCCAGCGTAGAGGGAGGCAGTAGAATGAACACTGAAGCTTTCTTT.

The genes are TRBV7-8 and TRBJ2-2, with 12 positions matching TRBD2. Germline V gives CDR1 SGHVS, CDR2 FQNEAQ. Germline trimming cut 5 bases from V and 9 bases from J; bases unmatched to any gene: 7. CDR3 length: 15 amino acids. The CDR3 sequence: CASSTRLAGARELFF. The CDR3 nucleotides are TGTGCCAGCAGCACCAGACTAGCGGGAGCCCGGGAGCTGTTTTTT.

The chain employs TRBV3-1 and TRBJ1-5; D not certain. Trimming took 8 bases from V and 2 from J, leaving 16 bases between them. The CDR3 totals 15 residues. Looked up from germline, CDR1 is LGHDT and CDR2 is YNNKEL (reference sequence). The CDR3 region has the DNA TGTGCCAGCTCACCACTCGGGGAGGGCAATCAGCCCCAGCATTTT. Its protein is CASSPLGEGNQPQHF. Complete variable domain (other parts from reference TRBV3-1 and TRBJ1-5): DTAVSQTPKYLVTQMGNDKSIKCEQNLGHDTMYWYKQDSKKFLKIMFSYNNKELIINETVPNRFSPKSPDKAHLNLHINSLELGDSAVYFCASSPLGEGNQPQHFGDGTRLSIL.

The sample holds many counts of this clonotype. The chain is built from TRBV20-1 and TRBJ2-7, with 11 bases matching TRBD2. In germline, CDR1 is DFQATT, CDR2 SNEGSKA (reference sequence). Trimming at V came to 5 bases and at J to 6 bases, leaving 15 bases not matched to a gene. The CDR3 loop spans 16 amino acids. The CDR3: CSAAPLAGGVGTEQYF. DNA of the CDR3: TGCAGTGCTGCCCCCTTAGCGGGGGGGGTAGGAACCGAGCAGTACTTC.

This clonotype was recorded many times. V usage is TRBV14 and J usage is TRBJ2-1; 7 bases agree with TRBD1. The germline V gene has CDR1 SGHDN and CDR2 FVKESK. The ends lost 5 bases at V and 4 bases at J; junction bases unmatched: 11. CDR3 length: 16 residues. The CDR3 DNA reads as TGTGCCAGCAGCGACTATTCTGGACAGGTGTACAATGAGCAGTTCTTC. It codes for CASSDYSGQVYNEQFF.

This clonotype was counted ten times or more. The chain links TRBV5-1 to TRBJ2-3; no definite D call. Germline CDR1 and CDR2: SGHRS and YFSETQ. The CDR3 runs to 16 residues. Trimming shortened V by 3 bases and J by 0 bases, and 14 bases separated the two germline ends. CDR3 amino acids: CASSSLQVPSTDTQYF. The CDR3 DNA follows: TGCGCCAGCAGCTCTCTTCAGGTCCCAAGCACAGATACGCAGTATTTT.